This paragraph covers one T cell receptor beta chain sequence. Its antigen is unidentified. CDR1 is KGHSH, CDR2 LQKENI, per germline. There are 15 residues in the CDR3. J was trimmed by 6 bases and V by 0 bases; bases with no gene match: 5. Sampling of each donor yielded at least one pre-ART PBMC sample and at least two post-ART PBMC samples. The sample belongs to a study of long-term antiretroviral therapy in people with HIV. Study-level information: The earliest specimens came about a decade ahead of the 2015 immediate-ART recommendation.

Findings and caveats of the study: HIV repertoire CDR3 lengths ranged less widely than those of controls. Clonotypes expanded prior to ART showed repertoire dominance at all sampled time points.

Version v3.0 of the immunoSEQ assay ran at survey level. Data came from immunoSEQ multiplex PCR; TCRdb stores just in-frame clones and leaves some out. Among some 35,000 clones listed, 65% to 80% were seen once. The starting material was unsorted PBMCs, obtained 3 years after starting antiretroviral therapy. The chain links TRBV18 to TRBJ1-2; the match to TRBD1 covers 9 bases. The sequence came from a man between 45 and 60 years old with HIV. CDR3 in DNA: TGTGCCAGCTCACCACCCTCTAGACAGGGGGATGGCTACACCTTC. It specifies CASSPPSRQGDGYTF.